A selection of T cell receptor beta chains follows, all from one sample in a study of post-analysis software for immune sequencing data. TCRdb reprocessed the PCR reads with MiXCR, giving one entry per CDR3 protein. The table has 450,000 to 650,000 distinct CDR3 sequences, around 40% seen once. Sequencing input: blood. The receptors were sampled from a girl aged 5 to 17 with multiple sclerosis. Each CDR3 is given with its conserved first and last residue. Fields, in order: D gene, clone size, V gene, J gene, CDR3 protein, CDR3 DNA. D genes are given only for firm matches. The size field is filled for only some rows; it gives once, few, many or a size class.

TRBD2	.	TRBV29-1	TRBJ2-7	CSVTGTSGYEQYF	TGCAGCGTCACAGGGACTAGCGGGTACGAGCAGTACTTC
.	once	TRBV10-3	TRBJ1-6	CAISTRDNSPLHF	TGTGCCATCAGTACTCGGGATAATTCACCCCTCCACTTT
.	.	TRBV5-1	TRBJ1-1	CASSLGQRRAEAFF	TGCGCCAGCAGCTTGGGCCAAAGGAGGGCTGAAGCTTTCTTT
.	few	TRBV6-6	TRBJ2-5	CASSYSNEVQTQYF	TGTGCCAGCAGTTACTCTAATGAGGTGCAGACCCAGTACTTC
TRBD2	.	TRBV20-1	TRBJ2-4	CSASPREGIRYF	TGCAGTGCTAGCCCCAGGGAGGGTATTCGGTACTTC
.	few	TRBV6-1	TRBJ1-5	CASSEQGYQPQHF	TGTGCCAGCAGTGAACAGGGATATCAGCCCCAGCATTTT
TRBD1	.	TRBV7-9	TRBJ2-1	CASSQFRDRSIYEQFF	TGTGCCAGCAGTCAGTTTCGGGACAGGTCGATTTATGAGCAGTTCTTC
.	few	TRBV6-1	TRBJ2-7	CASSEYLGPLYEQYF	TGTGCCAGCAGCGAATACCTTGGTCCCCTCTACGAGCAGTACTTC
.	.	TRBV5-1	TRBJ1-2	CASSLGVISGDTYGYTF	TGCGCCAGCAGCTTGGGCGTAATATCCGGGGATACGTATGGCTACACCTTC
TRBD1	.	TRBV20-1	TRBJ2-7	CSADPTGDNEQYF	TGCAGTGCTGACCCTACAGGGGACAACGAGCAGTACTTC
.	once	TRBV5-1	TRBJ2-7	CASSLAGALSLDEQYF	TGCGCCAGCAGCTTAGCAGGGGCGCTATCCTTGGACGAGCAGTACTTC
.	few	TRBV12-3/TRBV12-4	TRBJ2-7	CASSLGRYYEQYF	TGTGCCAGCAGTTTAGGCAGGTACTACGAGCAGTACTTC
TRBD1	.	TRBV7-8	TRBJ2-1	CAGSLADREQFF	TGTGCCGGCAGCTTGGCGGACAGGGAGCAGTTCTTC
TRBD1	.	TRBV12-3/TRBV12-4	TRBJ2-3	CASKTTPGQAADTQYF	TGTGCCAGCAAAACTACCCCGGGACAGGCCGCAGATACGCAGTATTTT
.	.	TRBV11-2	TRBJ1-2	CASSPTGGYTF	TGTGCCAGCAGCCCCACAGGGGGCTACACCTTC
.	many	TRBV7-8	TRBJ2-7	CASSSRWWENEQYF	TGTGCCAGCAGCTCTCGCTGGTGGGAGAACGAGCAGTACTTC
.	.	TRBV5-1	TRBJ2-3	CASSLIPTTRDTQYF	TGCGCCAGCAGCTTGATTCCGACTACAAGGGATACGCAGTATTTT
.	.	TRBV5-1	TRBJ2-4	CASSVPIATKNIQYF	TGCGCCAGCAGCGTGCCGATAGCGACCAAAAACATTCAGTACTTC
.	.	TRBV7-9	TRBJ2-7	CASNTREKDEQYF	TGTGCCAGTAACACCCGAGAGAAGGACGAGCAGTACTTC
.	.	TRBV9	TRBJ2-7	CASSAGGIKSEQYF	TGTGCCAGCAGCGCCGGGGGAATCAAAAGCGAGCAGTACTTC
TRBD2	.	TRBV7-3	TRBJ2-1	CASSLTGGGATPYNEQFF	TGTGCCAGCAGCTTAACCGGCGGGGGGGCAACCCCCTACAATGAGCAGTTCTTC